This T cell receptor beta chain originates from a study of OX40 agonist ivuxolimab in advanced cancers. In terms of the full investigation: Ivuxolimab, which targeted the costimulatory receptor OX40 (CD134), was an agonistic, fully human IgG2 monoclonal antibody. Among the approximately 54 dose-escalation patients, around 19 had hepatocellular carcinoma, 15 or so melanoma, 9 renal cell carcinoma and 9 head and neck cancer. The purpose of peripheral TCRbeta sequencing was to test whether ivuxolimab changed TCR sequence diversity and led to clonal T-cell expansion. Intravenous ivuxolimab was administered to patients every 2 weeks at six dose levels: 0.01, 0.1, 0.3, 1.5, 3 and 10 mg/kg. The paper covers the monotherapy dose-escalation part of the phase I ivuxolimab trial, which included N of about 50 patients. Patients were allowed to have had prior anti-PD-1, anti-PD-L1 or anti-CTLA-4 therapy, and 30% to 50% of the dose-escalation patients had previously received checkpoint inhibitors. Partial responses were achieved by three dose-escalation patients, of whom one had hepatocellular carcinoma and two had cutaneous melanoma. The dose-escalation cohort was roughly 87% male with a mean age of approximately 60 years, ranging from roughly 23 to 79.

To sequence the TCRbeta CDR3 region, genomic DNA was isolated from the sorted cells. The immunoSEQ Assay was used for sequencing of TCRbeta CDR3 regions. TCRdb obtained this table from immuneACCESS and retained in-frame rearrangements with V and J assigned. These tables miss some clones; where compared with another copy, unresolved V genes account for less than half of the shortfall, and the remainder is unexplained. For this sample there are around 77,000 clones; 75% to 85% appear just once. The ten largest clones capture about 5.4% of the sample. Patients with autoimmune disease history or receiving systemic immunosuppression were excluded from the trial. Peripheral blood for TCR sequencing was collected from all dose cohorts at baseline, on cycle 4 day 1, and on cycle 7 day 1. Samples came from an open-label, multicenter, first-in-human phase I dose-escalation trial of ivuxolimab. Adults with locally advanced or metastatic melanoma, renal cell carcinoma, hepatocellular carcinoma or head and neck squamous cell carcinoma were enrolled in the trial. Before TCR sequencing, CD4+ T cells and CD8+ T cells from peripheral blood were sorted into separate populations.

Measured from the cysteine to the phenylalanine, the CDR3 is 17 residues long. The sequence is cut down to CDR3 DNA, 51 bases in frame from base 1. The junction shows trimming of 0 bases on V and 3 bases on J, plus 15 bases between the germline ends. CDR1 and CDR2, per the germline V gene, are SGHAT and FQNNGV. A note on this clone: It lacks a known antigen. No quality values exist for individual bases; no much larger clone is one base distant.

What the authors observed across the whole study: Which antigens the clonally expanded peripheral T cells were specific for was not determined. In the 0.1-3.0 mg/kg groups, partial responders were among the patients with the lowest normalized peripheral clonal expansion, particularly in CD8+ T cells. At doses of 0.1 to 3.0 mg/kg, clonal expansion of both CD4+ and CD8+ T cells in blood was seen between baseline and week 6. After ivuxolimab, expanded clones were on average more numerous among CD8+ T cells than among CD4+ T cells. Low levels of normalized T-cell clonal expansion were also seen in some patients who did not respond.

The chain links TRBV11-2 with TRBJ2-1, and TRBD2 may be the D gene, going by 6 matching bases. The receptor was isolated from an adult with an advanced solid tumor such as melanoma, head and neck, liver or kidney cancer. The sequences come from CD4+ or CD8+ T cells sorted from blood, collected in a trial of the OX40 agonist ivuxolimab. The DNA is as follows: TGTGCCAGCAGCTTAGATCTGCGGGGAGCGAGCTACAATGAGCAGTTCTTC. This sequence encodes CASSLDLRGASYNEQFF.